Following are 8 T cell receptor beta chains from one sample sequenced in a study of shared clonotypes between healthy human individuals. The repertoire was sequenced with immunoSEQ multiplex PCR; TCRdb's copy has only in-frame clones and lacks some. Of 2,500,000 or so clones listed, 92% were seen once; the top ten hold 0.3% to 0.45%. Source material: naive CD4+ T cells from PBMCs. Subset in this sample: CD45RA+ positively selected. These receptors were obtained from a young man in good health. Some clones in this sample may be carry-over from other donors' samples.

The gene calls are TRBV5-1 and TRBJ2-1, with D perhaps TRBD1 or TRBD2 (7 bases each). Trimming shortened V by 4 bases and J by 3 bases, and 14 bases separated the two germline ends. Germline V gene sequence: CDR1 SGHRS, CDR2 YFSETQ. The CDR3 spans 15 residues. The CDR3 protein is CASSLTGEGYNEQFF. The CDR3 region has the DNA TGCGCCAGCAGCCTTACAGGGGAGGGCTACAATGAGCAGTTCTTC.

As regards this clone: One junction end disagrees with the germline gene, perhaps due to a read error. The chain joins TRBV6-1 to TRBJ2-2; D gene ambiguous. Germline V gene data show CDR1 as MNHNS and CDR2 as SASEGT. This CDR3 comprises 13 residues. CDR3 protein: CASREGYTGELFF. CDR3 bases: TGTGCCAGCCGTGAAGGCTACACCGGGGAGCTGTTTTTT.

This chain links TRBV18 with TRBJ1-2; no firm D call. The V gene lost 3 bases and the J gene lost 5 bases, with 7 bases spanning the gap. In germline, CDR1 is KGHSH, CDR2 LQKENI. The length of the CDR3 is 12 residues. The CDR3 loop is CASSPAGYGYTF. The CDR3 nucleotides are TGTGCCAGCTCACCCGCGGGGTATGGCTACACCTTC.

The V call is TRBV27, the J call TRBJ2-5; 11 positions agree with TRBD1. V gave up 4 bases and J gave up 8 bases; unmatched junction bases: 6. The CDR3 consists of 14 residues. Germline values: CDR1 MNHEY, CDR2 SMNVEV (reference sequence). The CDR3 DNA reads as TGTGCCAGCAGTTCCCGGGACAGGGGGGATACCCAGTACTTC. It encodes CASSSRDRGDTQYF.

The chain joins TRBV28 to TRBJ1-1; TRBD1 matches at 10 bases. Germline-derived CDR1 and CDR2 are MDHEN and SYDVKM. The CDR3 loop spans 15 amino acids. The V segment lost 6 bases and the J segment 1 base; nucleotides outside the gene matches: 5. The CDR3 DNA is TGTGCCAGCAGGAAAGACAGGGGGCGGAACACTGAAGCTTTCTTT. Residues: CASRKDRGRNTEAFF.

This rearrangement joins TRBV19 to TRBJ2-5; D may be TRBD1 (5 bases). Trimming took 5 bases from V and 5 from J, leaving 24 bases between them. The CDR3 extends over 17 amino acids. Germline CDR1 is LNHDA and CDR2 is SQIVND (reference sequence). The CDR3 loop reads CASSRTGPQGNAETQYF. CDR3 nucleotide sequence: TGTGCCAGTAGTCGAACCGGCCCCCAGGGTAATGCGGAGACCCAGTACTTC.

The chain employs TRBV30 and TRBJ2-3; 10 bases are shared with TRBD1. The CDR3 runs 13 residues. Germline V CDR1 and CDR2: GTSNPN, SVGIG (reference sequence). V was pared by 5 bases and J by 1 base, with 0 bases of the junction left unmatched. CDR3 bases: TGTGCCTGGGGGACAGGGGGCACAGATACGCAGTATTTT. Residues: CAWGTGGTDTQYF.

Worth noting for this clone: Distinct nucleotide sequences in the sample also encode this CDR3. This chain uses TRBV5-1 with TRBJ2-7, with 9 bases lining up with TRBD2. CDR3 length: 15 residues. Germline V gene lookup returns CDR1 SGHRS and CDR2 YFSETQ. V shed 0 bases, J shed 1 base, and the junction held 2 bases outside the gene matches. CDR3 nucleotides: TGCGCCAGCAGCTTGGAGACTAGCGGTTCCTACGAGCAGTACTTC. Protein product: CASSLETSGSYEQYF.